Listed below are T cell receptor beta chains from one sample, sequenced in a study of blood T cells in healthy people across ages. TCRdb recomputed calls from the 5' RACE reads with MiXCR, one row per CDR3 protein. Among fewer than 2,000,000 distinct CDR3 sequences listed, roughly two fifths were seen once. What was sequenced was blood. The receptors come from a human donor in good health. Each CDR3 is given with its conserved first and last residue. D genes are given only for firm matches. Expanded clones are given a class, and other clones once, few, many or no size at all.

TRBV20-1	12	TRBJ2-4	NA	NA	TGCAGGCAGGGACCCCCTCCTGACAAGCAGTACTTC	CRQGPPPDKQYF
TRBV7-6	14	TRBJ1-2	NA	TRBD1	TGTGCCAGCAGCCTTGGACAGGGGGAGAACGACTACACCTTC	CASSLGQGENDYTF
TRBV20-1	13	TRBJ2-3	NA	NA	TGCAGTGCCCTGCGGCAGGGTCCAGATACGCAGTATTTT	CSALRQGPDTQYF
TRBV24-1	15	TRBJ2-1	NA	NA	TGTGCCACCAGTGATTCTACTACTGTCTACAATGAGCAGTTCTTC	CATSDSTTVYNEQFF
TRBV28	13	TRBJ1-5	NA	NA	TGTGCCAACAGTCCCTTAACCGATCAGCCCCAGCATTTT	CANSPLTDQPQHF
TRBV7-2	15	TRBJ1-5	few	TRBD1	TGTGCCAGCAGTCCGGACAGGGGAAATAATCAGCCCCAGCATTTT	CASSPDRGNNQPQHF
TRBV5-4	13	TRBJ2-4	NA	TRBD1	TGTGCCAGCAGCCCCGACAGGGCTGGCAAGCAGTACTTC	CASSPDRAGKQYF
TRBV24-1	16	TRBJ2-3	once	TRBD2	TGTGCCACCAGTGACCGGACTAGCGTCAGCACAGATACGCAGTATTTT	CATSDRTSVSTDTQYF
TRBV20-1	20	TRBJ2-5	NA	TRBD2	TGCAGTGCTAAGGCCATCCAGTGGCTAGCGGGGGCCCGCGACCAAGAGACCCAGTACTTC	CSAKAIQWLAGARDQETQYF
TRBV6-6	15	TRBJ2-7	few	NA	TGTGCCAGCAGTTACTCGAGGGGTAGGGATGACGAGCAGTACTTC	CASSYSRGRDDEQYF
TRBV29-1	13	TRBJ2-3	once	NA	TGCAGCGTTGGTTTTGGTTACGGGGATACGCAGTATTTT	CSVGFGYGDTQYF
TRBV29-1	15	TRBJ1-2	NA	NA	TGCAGCGTTGGCCCTCGGCAGAGGCTTAACTATGGCTACACCTTC	CSVGPRQRLNYGYTF
TRBV6-2/TRBV6-3	13	TRBJ1-1	NA	NA	TGTGCCAGCAGTTACATCTTTACAGGGGAAGCTTTCTTT	CASSYIFTGEAFF
TRBV7-2	13	TRBJ2-5	NA	TRBD1	TGTGCCAGCAGGTCTACAGGGGTGGAGACCCAGTACTTC	CASRSTGVETQYF
TRBV7-3	13	TRBJ1-1	many	NA	TGTGCCAGCAGCTTCTCATCGAACACTGAAGCTTTCTTT	CASSFSSNTEAFF
TRBV4-1	16	TRBJ2-7	few	TRBD1	TGCGCCAGCAGCCAACCCTTTGAGACAGGGACAGGCGAGCAGTACTTC	CASSQPFETGTGEQYF